This T cell receptor (beta chain) was sequenced in a study of human CD8 memory T cell subsets. Points from the study as a whole: When diversity was estimated with Chao1, stem-like memory T cells appeared more diverse than precursor exhausted T cells.

The CDR3 runs 14 residues. Per the germline V gene, CDR1 is DFQATT and CDR2 is SNEGSKA (reference sequence). Making the TCR beta libraries relied on UMI-labeled 5' RACE. Study processing details: Each TCR beta library had about 2,600 to 18,000 functional CDR3 beta clonotypes. TCRdb re-called the 5' RACE reads and shows each CDR3 protein once, DNA omitted. In this record, the V and J calls reflect TCRdb's handling and not the investigators' own analysis. The table lists under 6,000 distinct CDR3 sequences, with less than 50% in the top ten. Considering frequency, this clonotype is large. The antigen is unknown.

This clonotype was obtained from a human donor in good health. This sequence joins TRBV20-1 and TRBJ2-7; with no DNA, the TCRdb D assignment of TRBD1 cannot be verified. The material sequenced was CD8+ T cells from PBMCs. The chain's CDR3 is CSAGTRDNYYEQYF.